Listed below are T cell receptor beta chains from one sample, sequenced in a study of cytomegalovirus exposure and HLA in healthy donors. Sequenced by immunoSEQ multiplex PCR; TCRdb stores in-frame clones only, minus some. The sample includes some 220,000 clones, about 90% of them seen just once. Sample: PBMCs. The origin of the receptors is a woman aged 18-29 years in good health and CMV-seronegative. Each CDR3 is given with its conserved first and last residue. D genes are given only for firm matches. Clone size is stated in some rows and not others, as once, few, many or a class when expanded.

d_call	v_call	j_call	clone_size	cdr3_aa	cdr3_nt
TRBD1	TRBV6-1	TRBJ1-5	.	CASSPGTGGNQPQHF	TGTGCCAGCAGCCCCGGGACAGGGGGCAATCAGCCCCAGCATTTT
.	TRBV29-1	TRBJ1-1	once	CSTLSPGTEAFF	TGCAGTACCTTGTCCCCAGGGACTGAAGCTTTCTTT
.	TRBV30	TRBJ1-2	few	CASGPQAGGYTF	TGTGCCTCTGGGCCTCAAGCTGGTGGCTACACCTTC
TRBD1	TRBV4-1	TRBJ1-5	.	CASSQVPDRAQPQHF	TGCGCCAGCAGCCAAGTCCCCGACAGGGCCCAGCCCCAGCATTTT
.	TRBV6-1	TRBJ1-1	.	CASSEDQGFVASEAFF	TGTGCCAGCAGTGAAGATCAGGGGTTCGTGGCTTCCGAAGCTTTCTTT
.	TRBV30	TRBJ1-3	.	CAWSVYSRSGNTIYF	TGTGCCTGGAGTGTATACAGCCGCTCTGGAAACACCATATATTTT
TRBD1	TRBV6-1	TRBJ1-4	.	CASSENPGQGFEKLFF	TGTGCCAGCAGTGAAAATCCGGGACAGGGTTTTGAAAAACTGTTTTTT
TRBD1	TRBV30	TRBJ1-2	once	CAWDTGGGGYTF	TGTGCCTGGGATACAGGGGGAGGTGGCTACACCTTC
.	TRBV7-8	TRBJ1-1	.	CASSLGSGMIGTEAFF	TGTGCCAGCAGCTTAGGATCGGGAATGATAGGCACTGAAGCTTTCTTT
.	TRBV7-9	TRBJ2-2	.	CASSPVNTGELFF	TGTGCCAGCAGCCCTGTAAACACCGGGGAGCTGTTTTTT
TRBD2	TRBV11-2	TRBJ2-1	.	CASSPSGHNNEQFF	TGTGCCAGCAGCCCTAGCGGGCATAACAATGAGCAGTTCTTC
.	TRBV7-9	TRBJ2-7	.	CASSPTGPVPYEQYF	TGTGCCAGCAGCCCAACAGGTCCTGTCCCCTACGAGCAGTACTTC
.	TRBV6-5	TRBJ1-1	.	CASSFGGRDAFF	TGTGCCAGCAGTTTTGGAGGGAGGGACGCTTTCTTT
.	TRBV18	TRBJ1-5	once	CASALGRLLHYSNQPQHF	TGTGCCAGCGCCCTGGGCAGGCTCCTACATTATAGCAATCAGCCCCAGCATTTT
.	TRBV4-2	TRBJ2-3	.	CASSQGEKVADTQYF	TGTGCCAGCAGCCAAGGGGAGAAAGTGGCAGATACGCAGTATTTT
TRBD1	TRBV7-9	TRBJ2-2	.	CASSLLLGTGPPGELFF	TGTGCCAGCAGCTTATTATTAGGGACAGGCCCCCCCGGGGAGCTGTTTTTT
.	TRBV6-5	TRBJ2-7	.	CASSYRSEGGQYF	TGTGCCAGCAGTTACCGGTCCGAGGGTGGGCAGTACTTC
TRBD1	TRBV28	TRBJ2-1	.	CASSPPGQGVNEQFF	TGTGCCAGCAGTCCTCCGGGACAGGGGGTAAATGAGCAGTTCTTC
.	TRBV20-1	TRBJ1-1	.	CSALGGTEAFF	TGCAGTGCGCTCGGGGGAACTGAAGCTTTCTTT
TRBD2	TRBV6-1	TRBJ2-2	.	CASRNIAGGTGELFF	TGTGCCAGCAGAAATATAGCGGGGGGGACCGGGGAGCTGTTTTTT
TRBD2	TRBV6-1	TRBJ2-1	once	CASSEAVLAGSNEQFF	TGTGCCAGCAGTGAAGCGGTACTAGCGGGAAGTAATGAGCAGTTCTTC
.	TRBV6-1	TRBJ1-5	.	CASSDPSQPQHF	TGTGCCAGCAGTGACCCCAGTCAGCCCCAGCATTTT
TRBD2	TRBV7-2	TRBJ2-3	.	CASSLTSGSADTQYF	TGTGCCAGCAGCCTGACTAGCGGGAGTGCAGATACGCAGTATTTT
.	TRBV7-6	TRBJ2-2	once	CASSLLSDTGELFF	TGTGCCAGCAGCTTACTTTCGGACACCGGGGAGCTGTTTTTT
TRBD2	TRBV2	TRBJ2-1	.	CASRLAGVREQFF	TGTGCCAGCAGACTAGCGGGAGTTCGTGAGCAGTTCTTC
.	TRBV11-2	TRBJ2-7	.	CASSVLGVGTISQYF	TGTGCCAGCAGCGTACTGGGTGTGGGCACGATCTCGCAGTACTTC
TRBD1	TRBV27	TRBJ2-7	.	CASAPWGQPFAEQYF	TGTGCCAGCGCCCCGTGGGGACAGCCCTTCGCCGAGCAGTACTTC
TRBD2	TRBV10-3	TRBJ2-1	.	CAILAGGTEQFF	TGTGCCATACTAGCGGGAGGGACTGAGCAGTTCTTC
TRBD1	TRBV20-1	TRBJ1-4	.	CSATDRVKLFF	TGCAGTGCTACGGACAGGGTGAAACTGTTTTTT
TRBD1	TRBV5-1	TRBJ2-1	.	CASSPGQGANEQFF	TGCGCCAGCAGCCCGGGACAGGGGGCGAATGAGCAGTTCTTC
TRBD1	TRBV27	TRBJ1-4	.	CASSLRQGHEKLFF	TGTGCCAGCAGTCTAAGACAGGGACATGAAAAACTGTTTTTT
TRBD1	TRBV7-2	TRBJ1-4	.	CASSLGQGATNEKLFF	TGTGCCAGCAGCTTGGGACAGGGGGCGACTAATGAAAAACTGTTTTTT
.	TRBV6-1	TRBJ2-7	few	CASSEGQYYEQYF	TGTGCCAGCAGTGAAGGGCAGTACTACGAGCAGTACTTC
.	TRBV28	TRBJ2-3	.	CASSFLLPSGRCTDTQYF	TGTGCCAGCAGTTTCCTCCTCCCGAGCGGGCGATGCACAGATACGCAGTATTTT
TRBD2	TRBV5-6	TRBJ2-7	once	CASSLWTRLGGKKQYF	TGTGCCAGCAGCTTGTGGACTAGATTGGGTGGAAAGAAGCAGTACTTC
.	TRBV7-7	TRBJ1-1	.	CASSPLPGSEAFF	TGTGCTAGCAGTCCCCTCCCCGGGTCTGAAGCTTTCTTT
.	TRBV30	TRBJ1-1	.	CAWSVRLQAEAFF	TGTGCCTGGAGTGTACGTCTGCAGGCCGAAGCTTTCTTT
.	TRBV11-3	TRBJ2-1	.	CASSLDQGTYNEQFF	TGTGCCAGCAGCTTAGATCAGGGGACCTACAATGAGCAGTTCTTC
.	TRBV6-1	TRBJ1-3	.	CASSEALYYGGNTIYF	TGTGCCAGCAGTGAAGCGCTGTATTACGGGGGAAACACCATATATTTT
.	TRBV12-1	TRBJ1-3	.	CAAGEKRTSGNTIYF	TGTGCCGCGGGAGAAAAGCGTACCTCTGGAAACACCATATATTTT
.	TRBV7-9	TRBJ1-3	.	CASSLSSGNTIYF	TGTGCCAGCAGCCTAAGCTCTGGAAACACCATATATTTT